These 19 T cell receptor beta chains came from one sample sequenced in a study of blood T cell repertoires in COVID-19. Repertoires were generated with immunoSEQ multiplex PCR, while TCRdb's copy carries only in-frame clones and drops some. The top ten hold about 0.8% of the sample, which has under 300,000 clones, roughly 90% seen once. Sequencing input: peripheral blood. These receptor sequences come from a woman in her twenties or thirties with acute or convalescent COVID-19.

The chain combines TRBV7-8 with TRBJ1-1; D is perhaps TRBD1 (6 bases). The V and J ends lost 5 bases and 9 bases respectively, with 19 bases between them. Germline V gives CDR1 SGHVS, CDR2 FQNEAQ. This CDR3 is built from 14 residues. CDR3 sequence reads: CASSTGKAQGKAFF. The DNA for the CDR3 is TGTGCCAGCAGCACGGGAAAGGCCCAGGGGAAAGCTTTCTTT.

This chain links TRBV5-6 with TRBJ2-5; 7 bases align to TRBD2. Per the germline V gene, CDR1 is SGHDT and CDR2 is YYEEEE. The CDR3 is 16 amino acids. V was pared by 4 bases and J by 5 bases, with 14 bases of the junction left unmatched. The CDR3 is CASSGWVAGVRETQYF. CDR3 DNA sequence: TGTGCCAGCAGCGGCTGGGTTGCGGGAGTGCGGGAGACCCAGTACTTC.

J is TRBJ2-1 and V is TRBV9, with 8 bases identical to TRBD2. Germline values: CDR1 SGDLS, CDR2 YYNGEE. V shed 3 bases, J shed 6 bases, and the junction held 11 bases outside the gene matches. There are 16 residues in the CDR3. CDR3 in amino acids: CASSDGTRSRGNEQFF. The CDR3 DNA follows: TGTGCCAGCAGCGATGGGACTAGGTCAAGGGGCAATGAGCAGTTCTTC.

The chain carries TRBV27 and TRBJ2-3; 7 bases are a match to TRBD2. V dropped 0 bases and J dropped 4; count of bases not matched to a gene: 7. The CDR3 has 16 residues. Germline V gives CDR1 MNHEY, CDR2 SMNVEV (reference sequence). This CDR3 is CASSLSIEGRADTQYF. DNA of the CDR3: TGTGCCAGCAGTTTATCGATCGAGGGGAGGGCAGATACGCAGTATTTT.

This chain joins TRBV3-1 (or the pseudogene TRBV3-2) and TRBJ1-1, with a weak D call TRBD1 (5 bases). Per germline, CDR1 LGHDT and CDR2 YNNKEL (reference sequence). Trimming took off 3 bases at V and 1 base at J, with 21 bases between the two ends. This CDR3 spans 18 amino acids. The CDR3 here is CASSHTIGRGLANTEAFF. The CDR3 DNA follows: TGTGCCAGCAGCCACACCATAGGGCGGGGGTTAGCGAACACTGAAGCTTTCTTT.

The CDR3 nucleotides read TGTGCCAGCAGCTTAGGGGCCTACAGGGGGCTCTCCTACGAGCAGTACTTC. This codes for CASSLGAYRGLSYEQYF. This chain links TRBV11-2 with TRBJ2-7, with 9 bases that match TRBD1. The trim removed 1 base at V and 0 bases at J, leaving 7 bases unmatched. Germline CDR1 reads SGHAT; CDR2 reads FQNNGV. The CDR3 totals 17 residues. The variable domain in full, with the rest retrieved from reference TRBV11-2 and TRBJ2-7, is EAGVAQSPRYKIIEKRQSVAFWCNPISGHATLYWYQQILGQGPKLLIQFQNNGVVDDSQLPKDRFSAERLKGVDSTLKIQPAKLEDSAVYLCASSLGAYRGLSYEQYFGPGTRLTVT.

V gene TRBV6-2 or TRBV6-3 combines with J gene TRBJ1-5, with 8 bases aligning to TRBD1. This CDR3 region has 19 residues. V dropped 2 bases and J dropped 0; count of bases not matched to a gene: 12. CDR1 and CDR2 from the germline V gene are MNHEY and SVGEGT. The CDR3 reads CASSYHGQGWPISNQPQHF. The CDR3 nucleotides are TGTGCCAGCAGTTACCACGGACAGGGATGGCCTATTAGCAATCAGCCCCAGCATTTT.

This clone occurred once. The chain recombines TRBV19 with TRBJ2-2; TRBD1 might be the D (6 bases). The germline V gene has CDR1 LNHDA and CDR2 SQIVND (reference sequence). The ends were cut back, 8 bases at V and 1 base at J, with 8 bases in the middle. The CDR3 sequence is 13 residues long. The CDR3 DNA sequence: TGTGCCAGTGCACAGGGGAACACCGGGGAGCTGTTTTTT. Its protein product is CASAQGNTGELFF. Complete variable domain (other parts from reference TRBV19 and TRBJ2-2): DGGITQSPKYLFRKEGQNVTLSCEQNLNHDAMYWYRQDPGQGLRLIYYSQIVNDFQKGDIAEGYSVSREKKESFPLTVTSAQKNPTAFYLCASAQGNTGELFFGEGSRLTVL.

The V gene is TRBV30, the J gene TRBJ2-7; D perhaps matches TRBD1 (6 bases). The length of the CDR3 is 11 residues. CDR1 is GTSNPN, CDR2 SVGIG, per germline (reference sequence). The V and J ends lost 8 bases and 2 bases respectively, with 10 bases between them. CDR3 amino acids: CAGSGAYEQYF. The CDR3 nucleotides read TGTGCCGGGTCAGGGGCCTACGAGCAGTACTTC.

The V and J genes are TRBV6-1 and TRBJ2-2, with 7 bases fitting TRBD1. This CDR3 spans 16 amino acids. With V trimmed by 2 bases and J by 0 bases, 3 bases remained unmatched. Germline values: CDR1 MNHNS, CDR2 SASEGT. CDR3: CASSEKTGTNTGELFF. The DNA for the CDR3 is TGTGCCAGCAGTGAAAAGACAGGGACGAACACCGGGGAGCTGTTTTTT.

This clone was seen once. The chain joins TRBV5-5 to TRBJ1-4, with 8 bases lining up with TRBD1. J was trimmed by 5 bases and V by 3 bases; bases with no gene match: 6. The germline V gene encodes CDR1 SGHKS and CDR2 YYEKEE (reference sequence). The CDR3 extends over 15 amino acids. The CDR3 loop is CASSSTDRENEKLFF. DNA of the CDR3: TGTGCCAGCAGCTCGACGGACAGGGAGAATGAAAAACTGTTTTTT.

The V gene is TRBV6-2 or TRBV6-3, the J gene TRBJ2-7; 9 positions agree with TRBD2. The CDR3 is 15 amino acids. With 3 bases clipped from V and 3 bases from J, the junction kept 6 bases outside the gene matches. CDR1 MNHEY and CDR2 SVGEGT come from the germline V gene. The CDR3 protein is CASSYSASGIYEQYF. The DNA of the CDR3 is TGTGCCAGCAGTTATTCGGCTAGCGGGATCTACGAGCAGTACTTC.

This rearrangement joins TRBV12-3 or TRBV12-4 to TRBJ2-1; D is undetermined. The CDR3 has 11 amino acids. Trimming pared 8 bases from V and 7 bases from J, leaving 9 bases between. The CDR3 region is CASLELNEQFF. The CDR3 bases are TGTGCCAGCCTCGAGTTGAATGAGCAGTTCTTC.

CDR3 in amino acids: CATMVRYPNYGYTF. The DNA of the CDR3 is TGTGCCACCATGGTGCGCTATCCTAACTATGGCTACACCTTC. The rearrangement links TRBV24-1 to TRBJ1-2; D is unresolved. The CDR3 totals 14 residues. Between the trimmed V and J ends, which lost 8 bases and 0 bases, there was a span of 12 bases. Germline loops: CDR1 KGHDR, CDR2 SFDVKD.

With regard to this clone: The same CDR3 is also encoded by other DNA sequences in this sample. The gene calls are TRBV30 and TRBJ2-5; D not certain. Germline V lookup: CDR1 GTSNPN, CDR2 SVGIG (reference sequence). CDR3 length: 11 amino acids. V lost 0 bases and J 4 bases, leaving 3 bases between the germline ends. The CDR3 here is CAWSVLETQYF. CDR3 in DNA: TGTGCCTGGAGTGTCTTAGAGACCCAGTACTTC.

This rearrangement joins TRBV7-9 to TRBJ1-4; 7 bases agree with TRBD1. Germline values: CDR1 SEHNR, CDR2 FQNEAQ (reference sequence). J gave up 0 bases and V 5 bases, and 6 bases lay outside the gene matches. The length of the CDR3 is 16 residues. The CDR3 loop is CASSLRTGATNEKLFF. CDR3 nucleotides: TGTGCCAGCAGCCTCCGGACAGGTGCAACTAATGAAAAACTGTTTTTT.

The chain uses TRBV10-1 and TRBJ1-1; weak D call: TRBD1 (6 bases). The germline gives CDR1 WNHNN, CDR2 SYGVQD (reference sequence). The germline V and J ends were trimmed by 0 bases and 11 bases, with 10 bases remaining between them. The CDR3 runs 12 residues. The CDR3 reads CASSESMGAAFF. For the CDR3, the DNA is TGCGCCAGCAGTGAGTCTATGGGGGCCGCTTTCTTT.

The chain carries TRBV14 and TRBJ2-7; D is ambiguous. The length of the CDR3 is 13 residues. The V and J ends lost 5 bases and 0 bases respectively, with 8 bases between them. Germline CDR1 is SGHDN and CDR2 is FVKESK. For the CDR3, the DNA is TGTGCCAGCAGCTCGGAGTTCTCCTACGAGCAGTACTTC. Translated: CASSSEFSYEQYF.

The genes are TRBV30 and TRBJ2-1; 11 nucleotides align to TRBD2. V dropped 2 bases and J dropped 9; count of bases not matched to a gene: 9. Germline values: CDR1 GTSNPN, CDR2 SVGIG (reference sequence). The CDR3 sequence is 15 residues long. The CDR3 sequence is CAWSKGLAARGEQFF. Here the CDR3 DNA reads TGTGCCTGGAGTAAGGGACTAGCGGCTAGAGGTGAGCAGTTCTTC.